These T cell receptor beta chains were read from a single sample in a study of shared clonotypes between healthy human individuals. Profiled with immunoSEQ multiplex PCR; TCRdb holds only in-frame clones, not every one. The sample contains approximately 480,000 clones, nearly 80% of which appear only once. Sequenced material: PBMCs. The receptors stem from a woman between 35 and 50 years old in good health. Some clones in this sample may be carry-over from other donors' samples. The CDR3 runs from the conserved cysteine through the conserved F or W. D genes are given only for firm matches. Part of the rows lack a size; the others show once, few, many or a class for expanded clones.

>-|TRBJ1-5|-|TRBV2
CASSKRQGNQPQHF
TGTGCCAGCAGCAAAAGACAGGGCAATCAGCCCCAGCATTTT
>-|TRBJ1-5|-|TRBV18
CASSPGVGGADQPQHF
TGTGCCAGCTCACCAGGGGTAGGGGGAGCGGATCAGCCCCAGCATTTT
>-|TRBJ1-1|TRBD1|TRBV28
CASSLSLGAGGDTEAFF
TGTGCCAGCAGTTTATCTCTAGGGGCAGGGGGGGACACTGAAGCTTTCTTT
>once|TRBJ1-3|TRBD1|TRBV5-1
CASSNNDRGSGNTIYF
TGCGCCAGCAGCAACAACGACAGGGGGTCTGGAAACACCATATATTTT
>-|TRBJ1-3|-|TRBV7-8
CASSLRASGNTIYF
TGTGCCAGCAGCTTACGGGCCTCTGGAAACACCATATATTTT
>-|TRBJ1-4|-|TRBV6-6
CATYNEKLFF
TGTGCCACCTATAATGAAAAACTGTTTTTT
>-|TRBJ2-2|-|TRBV9
CASSFGAAGELFF
TGTGCCAGCAGCTTTGGGGCGGCCGGGGAGCTGTTTTTT
>-|TRBJ2-7|-|TRBV28
CASSPAAYEQYF
TGTGCCAGCAGTCCCGCGGCCTACGAGCAGTACTTC
>-|TRBJ2-1|-|TRBV7-6
CASSLDSRPYNEQFF
TGTGCCAGCAGCTTAGATAGCCGACCCTACAATGAGCAGTTCTTC
>-|TRBJ2-5|-|TRBV5-4
CASRVQYQETQYF
TGTGCCAGCAGAGTCCAATACCAAGAGACCCAGTACTTC
>-|TRBJ1-2|-|TRBV2
CASRADGRGYTF
TGTGCCAGCAGAGCGGACGGTAGGGGCTACACCTTC
>-|TRBJ1-2|-|TRBV30
CAWRAGIVGYTF
TGTGCCTGGAGGGCAGGGATAGTAGGCTACACCTTC
>-|TRBJ2-4|TRBD1|TRBV4-2
CASSQHQAGTGDNIQYF
TGTGCCAGCAGCCAGCATCAGGCCGGGACAGGGGATAACATTCAGTACTTC
>-|TRBJ2-7|-|TRBV2
CASTPLLIISYEQYF
TGTGCCAGCACCCCCCTATTAATTATTTCCTACGAGCAGTACTTC
>-|TRBJ2-3|TRBD1|TRBV5-1
CASSLATGGTDTQYF
TGCGCCAGCAGCTTGGCGACAGGGGGGACAGATACGCAGTATTTT
>few|TRBJ2-1|-|TRBV4-2
CASSQGGAIDEQFF
TGTGCCAGCAGCCAAGGGGGGGCGATTGATGAGCAGTTCTTC
>-|TRBJ1-1|-|TRBV28
CASQSPMNTEAFF
TGTGCCAGCCAGAGCCCCATGAACACTGAAGCTTTCTTT
>-|TRBJ1-5|-|TRBV6-1
CASSVQVDSRGSPQHF
TGTGCCAGCAGTGTCCAGGTGGACAGCCGAGGTAGCCCCCAGCATTTT
>-|TRBJ1-4|-|TRBV7-8
CASSLNNEKLFF
TGTGCCAGCAGCCTGAATAATGAAAAACTGTTTTTT
>-|TRBJ2-1|-|TRBV18
CASSPTAADYNEQFF
TGTGCCAGCTCACCTACTGCGGCAGACTACAATGAGCAGTTCTTC
>-|TRBJ1-4|-|TRBV18
CASSPQGEANEKLFF
TGTGCCAGCTCACCTCAGGGAGAGGCTAATGAAAAACTGTTTTTT
>-|TRBJ2-7|TRBD1|TRBV7-9
CASTRQGVYEQYF
TGTGCCAGCACACGACAGGGGGTGTACGAGCAGTACTTC
>-|TRBJ2-1|TRBD2|TRBV11-3
CASSTGGVNNEQFF
TGTGCCAGCAGCACTGGGGGGGTAAACAATGAGCAGTTCTTC
>-|TRBJ2-7|TRBD2|TRBV6-1
CASSGTSGSEQYF
TGTGCCAGCTCAGGGACTAGCGGGAGCGAGCAGTACTTC
>-|TRBJ2-7|-|TRBV19
CASSSGPRGEQYF
TGTGCCAGTAGTTCCGGACCCCGGGGCGAGCAGTACTTC
>-|TRBJ1-1|-|TRBV2
CASGKGQSVGEAFF
TGTGCCAGCGGAAAAGGACAGTCGGTGGGTGAAGCTTTCTTT
>-|TRBJ2-3|-|TRBV18
CASSPSLGEPGTQYF
TGTGCCAGCTCACCCTCTCTGGGGGAGCCGGGGACGCAGTATTTT
>-|TRBJ2-3|-|TRBV6-5
CASSYVGSTDTQYF
TGTGCCAGCAGTTACGTGGGTAGCACAGATACGCAGTATTTT
>once|TRBJ2-1|TRBD2|TRBV4-3
CASSQDEALADNEQFF
TGCGCCAGCAGCCAAGATGAGGCCCTAGCGGACAATGAGCAGTTCTTC
>-|TRBJ1-2|-|TRBV6-1
CASSEGWQGSYGYTF
TGTGCCAGCAGTGAAGGTTGGCAGGGGAGCTATGGCTACACCTTC
>-|TRBJ1-1|-|TRBV27
CASRPTAMNTEAFF
TGTGCCAGCAGACCGACAGCAATGAACACTGAAGCTTTCTTT
>-|TRBJ2-5|TRBD1|TRBV7-9
CASSLTTGIQETQYF
TGTGCCAGCAGCTTAACGACAGGGATACAAGAGACCCAGTACTTC